What follows describes a single T cell receptor (beta chain). These data are taken from a study of control samples from healthy donors and cancer patients. Generated by immunoSEQ multiplex PCR, the TCRdb table keeps only in-frame clones and is missing some. The sample contains around 110,000 clones, roughly nine tenths of which appear only once. The sequence was obtained from a woman aged 45-59 years with colorectal cancer. Sequenced: PBMCs.

CDR3 nucleotide sequence: TGTGCCAGCAGCCAGGGAGCTTCACCCCTCCACTTT. Residues: CASSQGASPLHF. This chain links TRBV3-1 (or the pseudogene TRBV3-2) with TRBJ1-6; no firm D call. Trimming removed 3 bases at V and 9 bases at J, with 6 bases between. In germline, CDR1 is LGHDT, CDR2 YNNKEL (reference sequence). The CDR3 runs to 12 residues.